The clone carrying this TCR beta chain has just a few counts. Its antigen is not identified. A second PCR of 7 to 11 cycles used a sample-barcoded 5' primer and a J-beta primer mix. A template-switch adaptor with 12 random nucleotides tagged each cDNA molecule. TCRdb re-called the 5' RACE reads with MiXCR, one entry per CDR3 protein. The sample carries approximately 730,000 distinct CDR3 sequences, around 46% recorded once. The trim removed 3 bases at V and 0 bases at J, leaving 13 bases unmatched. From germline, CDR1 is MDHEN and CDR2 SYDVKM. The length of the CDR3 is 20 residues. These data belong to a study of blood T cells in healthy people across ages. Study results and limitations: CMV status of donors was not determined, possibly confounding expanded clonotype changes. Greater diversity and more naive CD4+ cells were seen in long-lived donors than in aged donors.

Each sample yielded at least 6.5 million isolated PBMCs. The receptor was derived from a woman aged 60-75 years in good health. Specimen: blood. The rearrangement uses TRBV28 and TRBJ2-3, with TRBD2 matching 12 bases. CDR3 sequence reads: CASSFVLGLAGGISTDTQYF. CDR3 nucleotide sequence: TGTGCCAGCAGTTTTGTGTTAGGGCTAGCGGGAGGGATTAGCACAGATACGCAGTATTTT.